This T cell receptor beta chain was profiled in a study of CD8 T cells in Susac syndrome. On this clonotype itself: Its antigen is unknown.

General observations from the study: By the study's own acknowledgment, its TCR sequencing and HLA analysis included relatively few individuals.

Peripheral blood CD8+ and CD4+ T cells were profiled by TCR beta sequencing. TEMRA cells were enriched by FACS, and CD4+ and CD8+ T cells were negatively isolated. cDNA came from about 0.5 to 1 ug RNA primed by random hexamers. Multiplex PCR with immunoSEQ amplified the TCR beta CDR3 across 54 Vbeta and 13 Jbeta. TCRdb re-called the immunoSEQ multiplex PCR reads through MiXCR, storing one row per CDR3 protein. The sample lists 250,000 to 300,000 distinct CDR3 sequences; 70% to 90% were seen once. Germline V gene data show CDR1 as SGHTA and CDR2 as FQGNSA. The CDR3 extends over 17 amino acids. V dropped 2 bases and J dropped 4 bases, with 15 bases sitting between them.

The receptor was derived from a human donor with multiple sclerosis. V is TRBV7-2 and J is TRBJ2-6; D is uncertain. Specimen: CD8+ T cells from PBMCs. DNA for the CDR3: TGTGCCAGCAGCTTATTACTACTGCTGTCGGGGGCCAACGTCCTGACTTTC. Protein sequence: CASSLLLLLSGANVLTF.